Below are 22 T cell receptor beta chains sequenced from a single sample in a study of Graves' ophthalmopathy and Graves' hyperthyroidism (dated by TCRdb to about 2018). TCRdb records Illumina HiSeq 2000 as the sequencer. For repertoire sequencing, TCR beta CDR3 regions were amplified from RNA transcripts. The first round of RT-PCR was done with HTBI primers and the Qiagen OneStep RT-PCR kit, and was followed by a second round of multiplex PCR, then size selection and purification. TCRdb reran the public reads through fastp at Q25 and MiXCR, keeping productive beta chains. For every CDR3 protein sequence, its rows merge into one entry that carries the most common genes and DNA. This sample is represented by some 1.1 million distinct CDR3 sequences; less than 45% of them were singletons. The ten largest account for around 10% of the sample. Sample: peripheral blood or thyroid tissue (not recorded which). These receptors originate from an adult man with Graves' hyperthyroidism.

The rearrangement uses TRBV19 and TRBJ1-5, with TRBD1 matching over 7 bases. CDR3 length: 15 amino acids. In germline, CDR1 is LNHDA, CDR2 SQIVND (reference sequence). Unmatched junction bases numbered 7, after V lost 3 bases and J lost 5 bases. This CDR3 is CASSIQGDTYQPQHF. The CDR3 DNA reads TGTGCCAGTAGTATTCAGGGGGATACCTATCAGCCCCAGCATTTT. Looking up the rest from reference TRBV19 and TRBJ1-5 gives the full variable domain: DGGITQSPKYLFRKEGQNVTLSCEQNLNHDAMYWYRQDPGQGLRLIYYSQIVNDFQKGDIAEGYSVSREKKESFPLTVTSAQKNPTAFYLCASSIQGDTYQPQHFGDGTRLSIL.

This clonotype was counted ten times or more. This chain links TRBV5-5 with TRBJ1-6; D remains ambiguous. The CDR3 sequence is 15 residues long. V was shortened by 0 bases and J by 7 bases, with 11 bases between the two germline ends. The germline gives CDR1 SGHKS, CDR2 YYEKEE (reference sequence). CDR3 DNA sequence: TGTGCCAGCAGCTTGGCCTATATGGGGAATTCACCCCTCCACTTT. It translates to CASSLAYMGNSPLHF.

This sequence joins TRBV15 and TRBJ2-5, with D possibly matching TRBD1 (6 bases). CDR3 length: 14 amino acids. Trimming took 0 bases from V and 5 from J, leaving 10 bases between them. Germline CDR1 reads LNHNV; CDR2 reads YYDKDF (reference sequence). The CDR3 bases are TGTGCCACCAGCAGAGATTTGGGGGCTGAGACCCAGTACTTC. Its translation is CATSRDLGAETQYF. The full variable domain, rest sourced from reference TRBV15 and TRBJ2-5, is DAMVIQNPRYQVTQFGKPVTLSCSQTLNHNVMYWYQQKSSQAPKLLFHYYDKDFNNEADTPDNFQSRRPNTSFCFLDIRSPGLGDTAMYLCATSRDLGAETQYFGPGTRLLVL.

The chain links TRBV12-3 or TRBV12-4 to TRBJ2-7; 8 nucleotides match TRBD1. V shed 5 bases, J shed 2 bases, and the junction held 11 bases outside the gene matches. This CDR3 has 16 residues. The CDR3 DNA is TGTGCCAGCAGTCCCCGGGACAGGTGGAACACCTACGAGCAGTACTTC. Translation gives CASSPRDRWNTYEQYF.

This rearrangement joins TRBV10-3 to TRBJ2-7, with D unresolved. This CDR3 contains 12 residues. V shed 3 bases and J shed 7 bases, with 10 bases lying between them. Germline CDR1 reads ENHRY; CDR2 reads SYGVKD. CDR3 protein: CAISDLYNEQYF. The CDR3 coding sequence is TGTGCCATCAGTGATTTGTACAATGAGCAGTACTTC.

The chain joins TRBV11-2 to TRBJ2-3; 13 bases align to TRBD2. The CDR3 runs 17 residues. After removal of 2 bases from V and 2 bases from J, the junction contained 4 bases not matched to a gene. Germline V CDR1 and CDR2: SGHAT, FQNNGV. The CDR3 is CASSLKGLAGLTDTQYF. For the CDR3, the DNA is TGTGCCAGCAGCTTAAAGGGACTAGCGGGGCTCACAGATACGCAGTATTTT.

There are a few counts of this clonotype. A much more abundant neighbour one base away suggests this may be a read error. The chain uses TRBV15 and TRBJ2-5, with D perhaps TRBD1 (6 bases). The CDR3 has 17 amino acids. Trimming shortened V by 0 bases and J by 2 bases, and 16 bases separated the two germline ends. Germline values: CDR1 LNHNV, CDR2 YYDKDF (reference sequence). CDR3: CATSRDQPGHRQETQYF. CDR3 DNA sequence: TGTGCCACCAGCAGAGACCAACCGGGACACAGACAAGAGACCCAGTACTTC.

The V call is TRBV2, the J call TRBJ1-5; D is possibly TRBD1 (6 bases). Germline CDR1 is SNHLY and CDR2 is FYNNEI. The V and J ends lost 6 bases and 0 bases respectively, with 15 bases between them. The length of the CDR3 is 16 residues. CDR3 amino acids: CASSPQGPYSNQPQHF. The CDR3 DNA sequence: TGTGCCAGCAGCCCCCAGGGGCCCTATAGCAATCAGCCCCAGCATTTT. Based on the CDR3 plus reference TRBV2 and TRBJ1-5, the full variable domain is EPEVTQTPSHQVTQMGQEVILRCVPISNHLYFYWYRQILGQKVEFLVSFYNNEISEKSEIFDDQFSVERPDGSNFTLKIRSTKLEDSAMYFCASSPQGPYSNQPQHFGDGTRLSIL.

The chain joins TRBV6-4 to TRBJ1-5; TRBD1 matches 7 bases. V dropped 10 bases and J dropped 3; count of bases not matched to a gene: 6. This CDR3 has 13 amino acids. The germline gives CDR1 MRHNA, CDR2 SNTAGT. The CDR3: CATLDRFNQPQHF. CDR3 bases: TGTGCCACCTTGGACAGGTTCAATCAGCCCCAGCATTTT.

The chain couples TRBV28 to TRBJ1-1; D may be TRBD1 (6 bases). Per germline, CDR1 MDHEN and CDR2 SYDVKM. The CDR3 has 14 residues. V was shortened by 4 bases and J by 1 base, with 10 bases between the two germline ends. This CDR3 reads CASSSTGQNTEAFF. The CDR3 DNA is TGTGCCAGCAGTTCGACAGGACAGAACACTGAAGCTTTCTTT.

Here the CDR3 reads CASSTDRGREPYEQYF. The CDR3 nucleotides read TGTGCCAGCAGCACCGACAGGGGCAGGGAGCCCTACGAGCAGTACTTC. This chain joins TRBV7-2 and TRBJ2-7; 8 nucleotides agree with TRBD1. The ends lost 5 bases at V and 2 bases at J; junction bases unmatched: 11. The CDR3 length is 16 residues. The germline V gene encodes CDR1 SGHTA and CDR2 FQGNSA.

The sample holds many counts of this clonotype. The chain recombines TRBV19 with TRBJ1-5; D gene unclear. The CDR3 is 19 amino acids. Deletions cut 1 base from V and 0 bases from J, with 19 bases between. CDR1 LNHDA and CDR2 SQIVND come from the germline V gene (reference sequence). In DNA, the CDR3 is TGTGCCAGTAGTATAGGGAGGACGGAGGTGGCCCATAGCAATCAGCCCCAGCATTTT. Protein: CASSIGRTEVAHSNQPQHF.

This clonotype came up many times. This chain joins TRBV24-1 and TRBJ2-5; perhaps TRBD1 as D (5 bases). This CDR3 contains 14 residues. Germline V gene lookup returns CDR1 KGHDR and CDR2 SFDVKD. Trimming took off 5 bases at V and 3 bases at J, with 12 bases between the two ends. The chain's CDR3 is CATSGARAEETQYF. CDR3 bases: TGTGCCACCAGTGGGGCCAGGGCAGAAGAGACCCAGTACTTC.

About this clonotype: Possible read error: a much larger clone is one base away. The chain recombines TRBV20-1 with TRBJ2-7; TRBD1 aligns across 7 bases. The CDR3 runs 14 residues. Germline CDR1 DFQATT, CDR2 SNEGSKA (reference sequence). With 6 bases clipped from V and 0 bases from J, the junction kept 8 bases outside the gene matches. The CDR3 bases are TGCAGTGCCGCACGGACAGGCGCCTCCTACGAGCAGTACTTC. Its protein product is CSAARTGASYEQYF.

The chain is built from TRBV6-5 and TRBJ1-3; D is ambiguous. Germline V lookup: CDR1 MNHEY, CDR2 SVGAGI. With 5 bases removed from V and 8 bases from J, the gap between germline ends came to 7 bases. The CDR3 consists of 11 residues. The CDR3 loop is CASSREDTIYF. The CDR3 coding sequence is TGTGCCAGCAGTCGGGAGGACACCATATATTTT.

This chain joins TRBV25-1 and TRBJ2-5; D could derive from TRBD1 or TRBD2 (5 bases each). Germline CDR1 MGHDK, CDR2 SYGVNS. This CDR3 region has 14 residues. Trimming stripped 1 base from V and 1 base from J, with 7 bases between. CDR3 residues: CASSEWGIQETQYF. The DNA for the CDR3 is TGTGCCAGCAGTGAATGGGGGATCCAAGAGACCCAGTACTTC.

This clonotype was counted many times. The chain carries TRBV7-9 and TRBJ2-7, with D possibly matching TRBD1 (6 bases). V lost 6 bases to trimming and J lost 2 bases, with 17 bases between them. The CDR3 extends over 15 amino acids. Germline V gene lookup returns CDR1 SEHNR and CDR2 FQNEAQ (reference sequence). CDR3 sequence: CASSSPRTETYEQYF. The CDR3 DNA follows: TGTGCCAGCAGTAGCCCGAGGACAGAGACCTACGAGCAGTACTTC.

This clonotype was recorded a few times. The V gene is TRBV9, the J gene TRBJ1-2, with a possible D match to TRBD1 (5 bases). The CDR3 contains 15 residues. CDR1 is SGDLS and CDR2 is YYNGEE in the germline V gene. V dropped 0 bases and J dropped 5 bases, with 14 bases sitting between them. In nucleotides, the CDR3 is TGTGCCAGCAGCGTAGGGGGGAAGGGCATTTATGGCTACACCTTC. Translating it yields CASSVGGKGIYGYTF.

The chain combines TRBV29-1 with TRBJ2-7; D remains unclear. Germline-derived CDR1 and CDR2 are SQVTM and ANQGSEA. This CDR3 comprises 12 residues. The V and J ends lost 3 bases and 2 bases respectively, with 8 bases between them. The CDR3 loop is CSVDNSPYEQYF. CDR3 nucleotide sequence: TGCAGCGTTGATAACTCTCCCTACGAGCAGTACTTC.

This clonotype was detected ten times or more. The rearrangement links TRBV20-1 to TRBJ1-6, with a tentative D call TRBD1 (6 bases). Trimming removed 3 bases at V and 6 bases at J, with 12 bases between. Germline V gene data show CDR1 as DFQATT and CDR2 as SNEGSKA (reference sequence). The length of the CDR3 is 14 residues. As DNA, the CDR3 is TGCAGTGCTAGGGAACGAGGGGGTAATTCACCCCTCCACTTT. This gives the protein CSARERGGNSPLHF.

This clonotype was picked up many times. V is TRBV7-9 and J is TRBJ2-5, with 7 nucleotides matching TRBD2. This CDR3 region has 14 residues. Trimming at V came to 3 bases and at J to 9 bases, leaving 10 bases not matched to a gene. Per germline, CDR1 SEHNR and CDR2 FQNEAQ (reference sequence). The CDR3 bases are TGTGCCAGCAGCTTGGCTAGCGGACTCGGGTCCCAGTACTTC. Encoded protein: CASSLASGLGSQYF.

J is TRBJ2-5 and V is TRBV7-9; 7 bases are shared with TRBD1. J gave up 6 bases and V 3 bases, and 10 bases lay outside the gene matches. The CDR3 has 15 residues. Germline CDR1 is SEHNR and CDR2 is FQNEAQ (reference sequence). This CDR3 is CASSFQGDHRKTQYF. The CDR3 DNA follows: TGTGCCAGCAGCTTTCAGGGGGATCATCGAAAGACCCAGTACTTC.